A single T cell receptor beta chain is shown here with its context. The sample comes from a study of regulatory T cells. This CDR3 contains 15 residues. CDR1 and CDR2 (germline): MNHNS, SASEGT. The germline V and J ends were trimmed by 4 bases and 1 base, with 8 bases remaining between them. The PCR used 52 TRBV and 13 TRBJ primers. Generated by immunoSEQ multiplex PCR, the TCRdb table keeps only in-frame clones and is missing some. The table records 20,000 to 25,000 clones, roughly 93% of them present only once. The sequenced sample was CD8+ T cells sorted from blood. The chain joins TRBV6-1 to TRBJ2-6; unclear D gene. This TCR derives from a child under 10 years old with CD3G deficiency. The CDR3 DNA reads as TGTGCCAGCAGTGCCTCAGATTCTGGGGCCAACGTCCTGACTTTC. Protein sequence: CASSASDSGANVLTF.